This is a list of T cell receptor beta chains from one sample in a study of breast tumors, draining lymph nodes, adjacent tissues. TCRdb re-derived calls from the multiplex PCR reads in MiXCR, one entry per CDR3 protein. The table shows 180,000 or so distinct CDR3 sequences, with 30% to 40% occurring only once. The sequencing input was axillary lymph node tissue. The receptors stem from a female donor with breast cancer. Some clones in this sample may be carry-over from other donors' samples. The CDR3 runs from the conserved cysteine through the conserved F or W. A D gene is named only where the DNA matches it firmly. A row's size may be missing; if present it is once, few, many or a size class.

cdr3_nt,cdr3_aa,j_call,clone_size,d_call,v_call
TGTGCCAGTAGTCTACGCCATTCTACAGGGGGCCGTGGTCCCGAAAAACTGTTTTTT,CASSLRHSTGGRGPEKLFF,TRBJ1-4,many,TRBD1,TRBV19
TGTGCCTGGAAGAGCGGGGGGGCCGGGACCCAGTACTTC,CAWKSGGAGTQYF,TRBJ2-5,-,TRBD2,TRBV30
TGTGCCAGCAGCTTGGGAGGCGGAACCACCATATATTTT,CASSLGGGTTIYF,TRBJ1-3,-,-,TRBV5-5
TGCAGCGTCCCTAGGACAGGGGCCGCGTGGACCCAGTACTTC,CSVPRTGAAWTQYF,TRBJ2-5,many,TRBD1,TRBV29-1
TGCAGTGCTGCTAGCTCCTATAATTCACCCCTCCACTTT,CSAASSYNSPLHF,TRBJ1-6,-,-,TRBV20-1
TGTGCCAGCAGTGCCCCGTCTACCTACTATGGCTACACCTTC,CASSAPSTYYGYTF,TRBJ1-2,-,-,TRBV6-5
TGTGCCAGCAGTTTTACCGCCTCACAGGGGCCCAGCACAGATACGCAGTATTTT,CASSFTASQGPSTDTQYF,TRBJ2-3,-,TRBD1,TRBV12-3/TRBV12-4
TGTGCCAGCAGCTTGGAGTCCCGGGCAGTCGTCCTGAATGAGCAGTTCTTC,CASSLESRAVVLNEQFF,TRBJ2-1,-,-,TRBV5-6
TGTGCCAGCAGCCGTATTCGGGAGGGCACCGGGGAGCTGTTTTTT,CASSRIREGTGELFF,TRBJ2-2,many,TRBD2,TRBV11-2
TGTGCCAGCAGTTTAGTGGGGAACACTGAAGCTTTCTTT,CASSLVGNTEAFF,TRBJ1-1,-,-,TRBV12-3/TRBV12-4
TGCGCCAGCAGCCGGACACCCCAAGAGACCCAGTACTTC,CASSRTPQETQYF,TRBJ2-5,many,-,TRBV5-1
TGTGCCAGTAGTATCCTTCTAAGACTAGCGGGGAAAGAGACCCAGTACTTC,CASSILLRLAGKETQYF,TRBJ2-5,many,TRBD2,TRBV19
TGTGCCAGCACTCGGACCGGGGGGGAGCCCCAGCATTTT,CASTRTGGEPQHF,TRBJ1-5,many,-,TRBV18
TGTGCCAGCAGCCCAGAGGCGTATAATTCACCCCTCCACTTT,CASSPEAYNSPLHF,TRBJ1-6,-,-,TRBV6-4
TGTGCCAGCAGTCCTCCGGGACTAGCGGAGTATGGTGAGCAGTTCTTC,CASSPPGLAEYGEQFF,TRBJ2-1,many,TRBD2,TRBV27